The 3 T cell receptor beta chains in this list originate from one sample, sequenced in a study of blood T cell repertoires in COVID-19. Libraries were prepared by immunoSEQ multiplex PCR; TCRdb keeps only in-frame clonotypes and omits some of them. This sample yields roughly 150,000 clones, of which roughly 84% are seen a single time; around 18% belongs to the top ten. The sample comprised PBMCs or T cells enriched from blood (not recorded which). The receptors stem from a man aged 55-75 years who had recovered from COVID-19.

The chain is built from TRBV11-1 and TRBJ1-2; unclear D gene. Trimming pared 2 bases from V and 8 bases from J, leaving 15 bases between. The CDR3 consists of 14 residues. CDR1 and CDR2 (germline): SGHAT, FQDESV (reference sequence). The DNA for the CDR3 is TGTGCCAGCAGCTTAAGTCAGGCCTCGGGGGGCTACACCTTC. Translation gives CASSLSQASGGYTF.

This clone was seen just once. The gene calls are TRBV4-1 and TRBJ2-1, with TRBD2 matching 14 bases. Germline CDR1 reads MGHRA; CDR2 reads YSYEKL. V shed 4 bases and J 6 bases; nucleotides not matched to a gene: 11. The CDR3 runs 18 residues. The CDR3 bases are TGCGCCAGCAGCCGAGGACTAGCGGGGGGCCCGACGGGCAATGAGCAGTTCTTC. Protein: CASSRGLAGGPTGNEQFF.

This sequence joins TRBV28 and TRBJ2-6, with D possibly being TRBD1 (7 bases). The germline gives CDR1 MDHEN, CDR2 SYDVKM. This CDR3 has 17 amino acids. V shed 8 bases and J shed 0 bases, with 17 bases lying between them. DNA for the CDR3: TGTGCCAGCGGGGGGCGGGACAGAAACTCTGGGGCCAACGTCCTGACTTTC. Its protein product is CASGGRDRNSGANVLTF.